Described below is a single T cell receptor beta chain sequence and its context. What it binds is not known. Germline V gene sequence: CDR1 MNHNY, CDR2 SVGAGI (reference sequence). The CDR3 length is 13 residues. Trimming removed 2 bases at V and 3 bases at J, with 5 bases between. The sample comes from a study of cytomegalovirus exposure and HLA in healthy donors. A multiplex PCR was run with 60 Vbeta primers and 13 Jbeta primers. Generated by immunoSEQ multiplex PCR, the TCRdb table keeps only in-frame clones and is missing some. In the table there are around 220,000 clones, 65% to 80% of which are singletons. Study results and limitations: Analyses of presence/absence relied on an assumption of roughly uniform sequencing depth across donors.

Material for sequencing was PBMCs. The receptor was isolated from a man aged 35-49 years in good health and CMV-seronegative. The chain employs TRBV6-6 and TRBJ1-5, with D hard to call. CDR3 sequence reads: CASSYANNQPQHF. In DNA, the CDR3 is TGTGCCAGCAGTTACGCGAACAATCAGCCCCAGCATTTT.